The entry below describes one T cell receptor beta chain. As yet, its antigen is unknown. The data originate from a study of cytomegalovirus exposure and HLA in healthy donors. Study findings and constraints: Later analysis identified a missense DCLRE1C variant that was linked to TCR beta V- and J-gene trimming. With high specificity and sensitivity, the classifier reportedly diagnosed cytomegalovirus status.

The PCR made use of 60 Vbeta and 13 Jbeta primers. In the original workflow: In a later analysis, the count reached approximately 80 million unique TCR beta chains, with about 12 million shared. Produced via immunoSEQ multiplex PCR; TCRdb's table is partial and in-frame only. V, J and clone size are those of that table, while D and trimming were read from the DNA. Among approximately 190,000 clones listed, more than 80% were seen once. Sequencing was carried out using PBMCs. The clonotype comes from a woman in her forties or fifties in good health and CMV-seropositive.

The CDR3 region is CASSPSGGTDTQYF. The CDR3 DNA reads TGTGCCAGCAGCCCCTCCGGGGGCACAGATACGCAGTATTTT. The V and J genes are TRBV7-8 and TRBJ2-3; D perhaps matches TRBD2 (5 bases). Trimming cost V 5 bases and J 1 base, with 10 bases left between them. The CDR3 has 14 residues. Germline CDR1 reads SGHVS; CDR2 reads FQNEAQ.